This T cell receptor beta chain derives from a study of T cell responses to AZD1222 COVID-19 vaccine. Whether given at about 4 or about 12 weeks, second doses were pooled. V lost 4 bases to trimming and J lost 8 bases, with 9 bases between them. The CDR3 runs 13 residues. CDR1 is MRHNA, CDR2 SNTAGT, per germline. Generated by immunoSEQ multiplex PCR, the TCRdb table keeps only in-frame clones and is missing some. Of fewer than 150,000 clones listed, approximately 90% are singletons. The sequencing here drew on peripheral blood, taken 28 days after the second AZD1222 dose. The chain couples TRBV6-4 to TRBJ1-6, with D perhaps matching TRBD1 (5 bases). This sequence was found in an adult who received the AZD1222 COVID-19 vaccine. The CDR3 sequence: CASSATVYSPLHF. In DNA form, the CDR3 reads TGTGCCAGCAGTGCGACAGTATATTCACCCCTCCACTTT.